Listed here is a single T cell receptor beta chain. Its antigen is as yet unknown. These data belong to a study of monozygotic twins with inflammatory bowel disease. Study findings and constraints: Especially with disease activity, IBD patients shared fewer clonotypes with others than healthy twins did. By inverse Simpson index, TCRbeta diversity was lower in IBD patients than in healthy co-twins.

CDR3 size: 16 residues. Germline CDR1 is KGHSH and CDR2 is LQKENI. The authors made each sample's cDNA in eight separate reactions. UMIs that included a 6-nucleotide sample barcode were added by template switching, which took place during cDNA synthesis. With the 5' RACE reads reprocessed, TCRdb shows one record per CDR3 protein and no DNA. The data include tens of thousands of distinct CDR3 sequences; the top ten clones carry less than 7.5%. This chain joins TRBV18 and TRBJ1-1; TCRdb's D call, TRBD1, is unchecked because there is no DNA. Sequenced material: blood. This TCR derives from a human donor with ulcerative colitis or Crohn's disease, or a healthy co-twin of an affected twin (not recorded which). The chain's CDR3 is CASSLGGRGMNTEAFF.